The clone carrying this TCR beta chain occurred once. Antigen: not known. From germline, CDR1 is LNHDA and CDR2 SQIVND (reference sequence). This CDR3 is 12 amino acids long. V lost 3 bases, J lost 5 bases, and 7 bases lay in between. This specimen comes from a study of shared clonotypes between healthy human individuals. Study outcomes and limitations: Sequencing depth was expected to affect clonotype sharing among donors.

Data came from immunoSEQ multiplex PCR; TCRdb stores just in-frame clones and leaves some out. This sample has around 1,100,000 clones, with approximately 80% found just once. This TCR was recovered from a man younger than 35 in good health. Some clones in this sample may be carry-over from other donors' samples. The rearrangement joins TRBV19 to TRBJ1-2; no reliable D call. Sequencing was carried out using memory CD4+ T cells from PBMCs. The subset is: CD45RA-negative fraction. The CDR3 DNA is TGTGCCAGTAGTATGTACACGTATGGCTACACCTTC. It is translated as CASSMYTYGYTF.